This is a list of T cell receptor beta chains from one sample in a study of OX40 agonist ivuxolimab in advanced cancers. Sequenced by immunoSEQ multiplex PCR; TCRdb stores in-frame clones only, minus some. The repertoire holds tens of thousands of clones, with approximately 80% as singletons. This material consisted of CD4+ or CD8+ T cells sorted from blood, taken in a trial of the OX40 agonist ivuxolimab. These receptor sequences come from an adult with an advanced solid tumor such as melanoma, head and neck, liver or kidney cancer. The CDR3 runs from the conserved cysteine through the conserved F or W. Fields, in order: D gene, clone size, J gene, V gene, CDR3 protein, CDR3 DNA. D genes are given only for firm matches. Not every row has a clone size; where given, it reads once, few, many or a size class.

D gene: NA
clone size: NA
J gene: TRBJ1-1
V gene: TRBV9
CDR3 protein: CASSLTGGKLNTEAFF
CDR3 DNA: TGTGCCAGCAGCCTAACGGGGGGGAAGTTGAACACTGAAGCTTTCTTT

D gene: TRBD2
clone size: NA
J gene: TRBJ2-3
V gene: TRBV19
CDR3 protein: CASSPRWAGADTDTQYF
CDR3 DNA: TGTGCCAGTAGTCCTCGTTGGGCGGGAGCCGACACAGATACGCAGTATTTT

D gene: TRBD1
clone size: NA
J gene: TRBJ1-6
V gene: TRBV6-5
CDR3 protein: CASRTTRGSPLHF
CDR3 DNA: TGTGCCAGCAGAACTACCAGGGGGTCACCCCTCCACTTT

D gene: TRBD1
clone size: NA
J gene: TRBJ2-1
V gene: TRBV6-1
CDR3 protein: CASTAGGYNEQFF
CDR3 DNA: TGTGCCAGCACTGCAGGGGGATACAATGAGCAGTTCTTC

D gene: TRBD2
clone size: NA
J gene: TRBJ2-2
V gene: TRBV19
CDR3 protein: CASSTGGTTGELFF
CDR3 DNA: TGTGCCAGTAGTACCGGGGGGACGACCGGGGAGCTGTTTTTT

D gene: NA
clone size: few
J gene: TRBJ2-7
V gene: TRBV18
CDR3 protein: CASSPTSTPSGEQYF
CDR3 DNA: TGTGCCAGCTCACCCACATCCACCCCCTCTGGAGAGCAGTACTTC

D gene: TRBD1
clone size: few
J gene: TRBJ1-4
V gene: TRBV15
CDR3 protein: CATSRGPTGRNEKLFF
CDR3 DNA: TGTGCCACCAGCAGAGGTCCGACAGGGAGGAATGAAAAACTGTTTTTT

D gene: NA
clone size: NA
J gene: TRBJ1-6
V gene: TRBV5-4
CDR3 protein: CASSSGGVLSNSPLHF
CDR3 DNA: TGTGCCAGCAGCTCCGGAGGGGTCCTTTCAAATTCACCCCTCCACTTT

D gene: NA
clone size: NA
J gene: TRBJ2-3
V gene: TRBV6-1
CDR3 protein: CASRGDTDTQYF
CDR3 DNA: TGTGCCAGCAGGGGTGACACAGATACGCAGTATTTT

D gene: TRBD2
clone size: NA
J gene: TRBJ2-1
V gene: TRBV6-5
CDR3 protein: CASSYLAGVSYNEQFF
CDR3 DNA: TGTGCCAGCAGTTACCTAGCGGGGGTATCCTACAATGAGCAGTTCTTC

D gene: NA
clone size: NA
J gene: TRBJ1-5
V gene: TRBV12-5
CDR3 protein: CASGLVPWGRANQPQHF
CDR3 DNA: TGTGCTAGTGGTTTGGTACCGTGGGGCAGGGCTAATCAGCCCCAGCATTTT

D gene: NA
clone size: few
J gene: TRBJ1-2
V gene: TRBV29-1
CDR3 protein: CSVEGATVNYGYTF
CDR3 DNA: TGCAGCGTTGAAGGGGCGACAGTTAACTATGGCTACACCTTC

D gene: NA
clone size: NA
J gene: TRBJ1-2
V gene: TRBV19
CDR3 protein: CASSIGTGDYGYTF
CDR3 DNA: TGTGCCAGTAGTATTGGCACTGGCGACTATGGCTACACCTTC

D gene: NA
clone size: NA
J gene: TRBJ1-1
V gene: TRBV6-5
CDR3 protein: CASSYSGNSEAFF
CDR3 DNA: TGTGCCAGCAGTTACTCGGGGAACTCTGAAGCTTTCTTT

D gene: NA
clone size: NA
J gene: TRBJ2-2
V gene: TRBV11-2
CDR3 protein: CASTPLDTGELFF
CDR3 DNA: TGTGCCAGCACCCCCTTAGACACCGGGGAGCTGTTTTTT

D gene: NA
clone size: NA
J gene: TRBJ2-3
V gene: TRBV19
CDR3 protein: CASTPSRTDTQYF
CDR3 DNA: TGTGCCAGTACTCCGTCGCGCACAGATACGCAGTATTTT

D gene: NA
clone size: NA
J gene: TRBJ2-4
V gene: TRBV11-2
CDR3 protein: CASTPVGGKNIQYF
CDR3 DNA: TGTGCCAGCACACCAGTAGGGGGAAAAAACATTCAGTACTTC

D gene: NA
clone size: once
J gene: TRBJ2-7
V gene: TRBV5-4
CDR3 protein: CASSLNGVGSEQYF
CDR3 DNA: TGTGCCAGCAGCTTGAATGGCGTGGGGAGCGAGCAGTACTTC

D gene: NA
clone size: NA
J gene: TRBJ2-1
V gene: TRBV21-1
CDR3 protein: CASSKGNEQFF
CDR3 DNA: TGTGCCAGCAGCAAGGGCAATGAGCAGTTCTTC

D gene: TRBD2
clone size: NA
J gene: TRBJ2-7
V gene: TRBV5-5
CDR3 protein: CASSLAGRGYEQYF
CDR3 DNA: TGTGCCAGCAGCTTGGCAGGGAGGGGCTACGAGCAGTACTTC

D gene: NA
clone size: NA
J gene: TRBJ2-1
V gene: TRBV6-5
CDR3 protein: CASKGRGTQYNEQFF
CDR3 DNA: TGTGCCAGCAAGGGACGGGGGACCCAATACAATGAGCAGTTCTTC

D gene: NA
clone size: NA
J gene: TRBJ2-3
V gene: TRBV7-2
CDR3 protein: CASSQMGRQSTDTQYF
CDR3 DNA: TGTGCCAGCAGCCAAATGGGACGGCAAAGCACAGATACGCAGTATTTT

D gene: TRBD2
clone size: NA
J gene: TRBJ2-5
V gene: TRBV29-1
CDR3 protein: CSVFGGAYQETQYF
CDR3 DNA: TGCAGCGTTTTCGGGGGGGCCTACCAAGAGACCCAGTACTTC

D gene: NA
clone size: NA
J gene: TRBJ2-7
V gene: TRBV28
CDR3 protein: CASSLSRWGRASSYEQYF
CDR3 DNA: TGTGCCAGCAGTTTATCGCGGTGGGGCAGGGCGAGCTCCTACGAGCAGTACTTC

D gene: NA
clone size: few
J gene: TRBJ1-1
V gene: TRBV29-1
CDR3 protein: CSVEWGAGKNTEAFF
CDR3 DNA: TGCAGCGTTGAATGGGGGGCCGGGAAAAACACTGAAGCTTTCTTT